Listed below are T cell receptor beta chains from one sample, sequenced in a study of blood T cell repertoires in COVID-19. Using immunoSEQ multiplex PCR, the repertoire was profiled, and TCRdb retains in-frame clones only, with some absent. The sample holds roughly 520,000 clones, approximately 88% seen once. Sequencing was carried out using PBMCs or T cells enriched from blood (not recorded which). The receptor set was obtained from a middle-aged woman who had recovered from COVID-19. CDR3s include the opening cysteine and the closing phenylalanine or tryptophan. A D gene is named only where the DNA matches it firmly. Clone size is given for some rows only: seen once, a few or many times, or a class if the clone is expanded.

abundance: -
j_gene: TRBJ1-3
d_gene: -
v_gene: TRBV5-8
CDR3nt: TGTGCCAGCACCCCCCTTTGGCAGGGAGGAAACACCATATATTTT
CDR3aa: CASTPLWQGGNTIYF

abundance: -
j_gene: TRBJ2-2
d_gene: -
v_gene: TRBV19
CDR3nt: TGTGCCAGTAGTATAGGTGGGGAGGTACTCACCGGGGAGCTGTTTTTT
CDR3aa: CASSIGGEVLTGELFF

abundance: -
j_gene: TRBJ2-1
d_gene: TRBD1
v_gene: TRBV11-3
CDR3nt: TGTGCCAGCAGCCCAACCCAGGGGGCACCCTACAATGAGCAGTTCTTC
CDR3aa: CASSPTQGAPYNEQFF

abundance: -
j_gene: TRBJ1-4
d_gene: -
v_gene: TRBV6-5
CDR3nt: TGTGCCAGCAGTACACAGGGTGCTAGAGAAAAACTGTTTTTT
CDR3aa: CASSTQGAREKLFF

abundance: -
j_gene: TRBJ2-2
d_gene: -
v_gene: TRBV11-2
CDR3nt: TGTGCCAGCAGCGTCGACAGGAACACCGGGGAGCTGTTTTTT
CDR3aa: CASSVDRNTGELFF

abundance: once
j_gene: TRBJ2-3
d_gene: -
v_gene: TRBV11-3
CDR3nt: TGTGCCAGCAGCGGGGACTTAAGCTATCAAATCACAGATACGCAGTATTTT
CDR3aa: CASSGDLSYQITDTQYF

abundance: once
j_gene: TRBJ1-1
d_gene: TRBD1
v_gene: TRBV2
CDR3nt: TGTGCCAGCCTGACAGGGATACACACTGAAGCTTTCTTT
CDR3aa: CASLTGIHTEAFF

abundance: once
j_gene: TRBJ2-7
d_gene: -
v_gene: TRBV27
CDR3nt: TGTGCCAGCAGTTTAGCGGCTTCGTGGGACGAGCAGTACTTC
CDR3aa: CASSLAASWDEQYF

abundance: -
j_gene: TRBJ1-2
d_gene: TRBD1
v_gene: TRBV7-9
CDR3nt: TGTGCCAGCAGCATCGGACAGGGGCGCGGCTACACCTTC
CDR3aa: CASSIGQGRGYTF

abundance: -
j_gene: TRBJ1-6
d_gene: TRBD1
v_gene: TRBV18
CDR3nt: TGTGCCAGCTCACCACTGGGACAGGGATTTTCACCCCTCCACTTT
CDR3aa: CASSPLGQGFSPLHF

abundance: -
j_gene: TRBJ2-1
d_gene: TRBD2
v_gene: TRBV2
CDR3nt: TGTGCCAGCTTAAGGCGGGAGGGGTACAATGAGCAGTTCTTC
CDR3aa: CASLRREGYNEQFF

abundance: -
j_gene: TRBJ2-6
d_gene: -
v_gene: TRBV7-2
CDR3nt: TGTGCCAGCAGCTTAGTTACTACGGGGGCCAACGTCCTGACTTTC
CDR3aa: CASSLVTTGANVLTF

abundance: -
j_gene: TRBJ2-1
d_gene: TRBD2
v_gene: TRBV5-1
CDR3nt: TGCGCCAGCAGCTTAGTACTAGCGGGAGATGGTGAGCAGTTCTTC
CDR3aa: CASSLVLAGDGEQFF

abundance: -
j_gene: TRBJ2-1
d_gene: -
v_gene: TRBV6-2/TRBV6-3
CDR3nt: TGTGCCAGCAGTTCAAGGGGCCCGAACAATGAGCAGTTCTTC
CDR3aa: CASSSRGPNNEQFF

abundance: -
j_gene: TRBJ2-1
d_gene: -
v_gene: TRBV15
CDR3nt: TGTGCCACCAGCAGATCCGTCGGGCCCACTAGGCAGGAAGGGGAGCAGTTCTTC
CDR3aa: CATSRSVGPTRQEGEQFF

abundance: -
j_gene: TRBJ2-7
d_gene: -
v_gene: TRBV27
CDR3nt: TGTGCCAGCAGTTCCGGCGGGACAGCCTACGAGCAGTACTTC
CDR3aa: CASSSGGTAYEQYF

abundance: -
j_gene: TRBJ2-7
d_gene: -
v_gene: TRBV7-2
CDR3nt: TGTGCCAGCAGCTTAGGACCGGGCTACGAGCAGTACTTC
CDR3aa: CASSLGPGYEQYF

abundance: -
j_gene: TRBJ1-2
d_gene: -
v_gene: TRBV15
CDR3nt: TGTGCCACCAGCAGAGATGCGGAAGACGGTGGAGACTATGGCTACACCTTC
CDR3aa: CATSRDAEDGGDYGYTF

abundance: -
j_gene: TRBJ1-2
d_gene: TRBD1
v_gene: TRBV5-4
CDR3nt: TGTGCCAGCAGCCAAGGGACAGACTATGGCTACACCTTC
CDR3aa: CASSQGTDYGYTF